These T cell receptor beta chains were read from a single sample in a study of shared T cell receptors in the human thymus. Sequenced by immunoSEQ multiplex PCR; TCRdb stores in-frame clones only, minus some. The sample lists about 660,000 clones; roughly 90% were seen once. These data also formed part of another study, on human thymus T cells.

The sample comprised thymocytes. The receptors come from a boy in the first two years of life with a congenital heart defect. Each CDR3 is given with its conserved first and last residue. The D gene is left open where the match is weak. Clone size is shown for a subset of rows, as once, few, many or a class of expanded clone.

.	TRBD1	TRBV2	TRBJ2-1	CASRPRDRDSLGDEQFF	TGTGCCAGCAGACCCCGGGACAGAGACTCCTTAGGGGATGAGCAGTTCTTC
once	TRBD2	TRBV18	TRBJ2-1	CASSRRLAGDGDEQFF	TGTGCCAGCTCACGCAGACTAGCGGGAGATGGCGATGAGCAGTTCTTC
.	TRBD1	TRBV11-2	TRBJ2-7	CASSVRPGTGYEQYF	TGTGCCAGCAGCGTCCGCCCCGGGACAGGGTACGAGCAGTACTTC
.	TRBD2	TRBV11-2	TRBJ2-1	CASSPGSSGDSYNEQFF	TGTGCCAGCAGCCCAGGCTCTAGCGGCGACTCCTACAATGAGCAGTTCTTC
.	TRBD1	TRBV25-1	TRBJ2-2	CASSATDRESYTGELFF	TGTGCCAGCAGTGCGACCGACAGGGAGAGTTACACCGGGGAGCTGTTTTTT
.	.	TRBV6-4	TRBJ2-2	CASSAPEAGELFF	TGTGCCAGCAGTGCCCCCGAGGCCGGGGAGCTGTTTTTT
.	TRBD1	TRBV28	TRBJ2-5	CASSLCRQGQQETQYF	TGTGCCAGCAGTTTATGCCGTCAGGGACAGCAAGAGACCCAGTACTTC
.	TRBD1	TRBV5-6	TRBJ2-3	CASSRGRRADTQYF	TGTGCCAGCAGCAGGGGGCGAAGGGCAGATACGCAGTATTTT
.	.	TRBV5-1	TRBJ2-3	CASSSQSGSQYF	TGCGCCAGCAGCTCACAATCGGGGTCGCAGTATTTT
.	.	TRBV18	TRBJ1-1	CASSPRSWGPTEAFF	TGTGCCAGCTCACCAAGGTCGTGGGGGCCTACTGAAGCTTTCTTT
.	.	TRBV6-6	TRBJ1-1	CASSYSMNTEAFF	TGTGCCAGCAGTTACAGCATGAACACTGAAGCTTTCTTT
.	.	TRBV2	TRBJ2-7	CASLSQAYEQYF	TGTGCCAGTCTAAGCCAGGCCTACGAGCAGTACTTC
.	.	TRBV14	TRBJ2-7	CASSQVRDISYEQYF	TGTGCCAGCAGCCAAGTCCGGGACATCTCCTACGAGCAGTACTTC
.	.	TRBV18	TRBJ2-7	CASSTTTGYEQYF	TGTGCCAGCTCAACTACGACAGGATACGAGCAGTACTTC
few	TRBD1	TRBV11-1	TRBJ1-5	CASSVYRDRVGQPQHF	TGTGCCAGCAGCGTATACCGGGACAGGGTAGGGCAGCCCCAGCATTTT
.	TRBD1	TRBV7-9	TRBJ1-2	CASSTPRGQGLGGSGYTF	TGTGCCAGCAGCACCCCGCGGGGACAGGGTTTAGGGGGCTCTGGCTACACCTTC
.	.	TRBV19	TRBJ1-5	CASSVTGTSNQPQHF	TGTGCCAGTAGTGTGACAGGTACAAGCAATCAGCCCCAGCATTTT
.	TRBD2	TRBV7-2	TRBJ2-5	CASSLAWASGSGRETQYF	TGTGCCAGCAGCTTAGCGTGGGCTAGCGGGAGCGGCCGGGAGACCCAGTACTTC
.	.	TRBV6-5	TRBJ1-3	CASSLAVSGNTIYF	TGTGCCAGCAGCCTGGCCGTCTCTGGAAACACCATATATTTT
.	TRBD1	TRBV2	TRBJ1-1	CASKIDREDTEAFF	TGTGCCAGCAAAATAGACAGGGAGGACACTGAAGCTTTCTTT
.	.	TRBV6-6	TRBJ1-5	CASSRITGGKQPQHF	TGTGCCAGCAGCCGGATTACGGGAGGGAAGCAGCCCCAGCATTTT
few	TRBD1	TRBV10-3	TRBJ1-1	CAISGRQGGVVTEAFF	TGTGCCATCAGTGGTCGACAGGGGGGGGTGGTCACTGAAGCTTTCTTT
.	.	TRBV21-1	TRBJ2-7	CASSKGLRRTPSYEQYF	TGTGCCAGCAGCAAGGGCCTCAGAAGGACACCCTCCTACGAGCAGTACTTC
.	TRBD1	TRBV7-2	TRBJ2-7	CASSFRGQGEYF	TGTGCCAGCAGCTTTAGGGGCCAGGGGGAGTACTTC
.	TRBD2	TRBV6-6	TRBJ2-1	CASIGGGDAFF	TGTGCCAGCATCGGGGGGGGTGATGCGTTCTTC
.	TRBD2	TRBV5-1	TRBJ2-3	CASGGGASTDTQYF	TGCGCCAGCGGGGGGGGTGCTAGCACAGATACGCAGTATTTT
.	TRBD1	TRBV27	TRBJ2-1	CASSPWTGNEQFF	TGTGCCAGCAGCCCTTGGACAGGGAATGAGCAGTTCTTC
.	TRBD1	TRBV14	TRBJ2-7	CASSQETNRGQDGYEQYF	TGTGCCAGCAGCCAAGAAACAAACAGGGGTCAAGACGGGTACGAGCAGTACTTC
.	TRBD1	TRBV6-5	TRBJ2-2	CASSRDRGHSGELFF	TGTGCCAGCAGCCGGGACAGGGGGCATAGCGGGGAGCTGTTTTTT
.	TRBD1	TRBV11-2	TRBJ1-5	CASSLAGTGRFQPQHF	TGTGCCAGCAGCTTAGCCGGGACAGGGAGGTTTCAGCCCCAGCATTTT
once	TRBD2	TRBV4-3	TRBJ2-5	CASSQAGRGLETQYF	TGCGCCAGCAGCCAAGCAGGGAGGGGACTGGAGACCCAGTACTTC
.	.	TRBV10-1	TRBJ2-3	CASSPDEEVDTQYF	TGCGCCAGCAGCCCCGACGAGGAGGTAGATACGCAGTATTTT
.	TRBD1	TRBV18	TRBJ1-4	CASSIIRGQGNEKLFF	TGTGCCAGCTCTATAATCAGGGGACAGGGTAATGAAAAACTGTTTTTT
.	.	TRBV29-1	TRBJ2-1	CSVEEGGRGNEQFF	TGCAGCGTTGAAGAGGGGGGGCGCGGGAATGAGCAGTTCTTC
.	TRBD2	TRBV25-1	TRBJ2-7	CASSELRREGLEYEQYF	TGTGCCAGCAGTGAATTGAGGCGGGAGGGTTTGGAATACGAGCAGTACTTC
.	.	TRBV15	TRBJ2-7	CATSRRGSRYEQYF	TGTGCCACCAGCAGGAGGGGGTCTCGCTACGAGCAGTACTTC
.	.	TRBV12-2	TRBJ2-7	CASRPRGEREGPLPPYEQYF	TGTGCAAGTCGCCCTAGAGGGGAGCGGGAGGGGCCTTTGCCCCCCTACGAGCAGTACTTC
.	.	TRBV14	TRBJ2-1	CASSQGPHKLPSYNEQFF	TGTGCCAGCAGCCAAGGTCCGCACAAGTTACCCTCCTACAATGAGCAGTTCTTC
.	TRBD1	TRBV18	TRBJ1-2	CASSPPGIGTAYGYTF	TGTGCCAGCTCACCACCGGGTATAGGGACAGCCTATGGCTACACCTTC
.	TRBD2	TRBV10-1	TRBJ2-1	CASSESMGGRGYNEQFF	TGCGCCAGCAGTGAGTCGATGGGCGGGAGGGGCTACAATGAGCAGTTCTTC
.	.	TRBV7-9	TRBJ2-3	CASSPRGGEVTDTQYF	TGTGCCAGCAGCCCCCGCGGAGGGGAGGTCACAGATACGCAGTATTTT
.	TRBD2	TRBV12-5	TRBJ2-5	CASGLSPTSGRALALETQYF	TGTGCTAGTGGTTTGTCTCCGACTAGCGGGAGGGCCCTGGCCTTAGAGACCCAGTACTTC
.	TRBD2	TRBV6-1	TRBJ2-7	CASSTSGQSSYEQYF	TGTGCCAGCAGCACTAGCGGCCAGAGCTCCTACGAGCAGTACTTC
.	TRBD2	TRBV5-6	TRBJ2-7	CASSYRAKGGRAPYEQYF	TGTGCCAGCAGCTACCGGGCAAAGGGCGGGAGGGCACCCTACGAGCAGTACTTC
.	.	TRBV21-1	TRBJ2-6	CASSSGTGAISGANVLTF	TGTGCCAGCAGCAGTGGAACAGGGGCGATATCTGGGGCCAACGTCCTGACTTTC
.	TRBD1	TRBV7-9	TRBJ2-7	CASSPGTGRTFSYEQYF	TGTGCCAGCAGCCCAGGGACAGGGAGGACTTTCTCCTACGAGCAGTACTTC
once	.	TRBV7-9	TRBJ2-7	CASSFGGPDTAYEQYF	TGTGCCAGCAGCTTCGGGGGGCCGGACACAGCCTACGAGCAGTACTTC
.	TRBD1	TRBV19	TRBJ2-7	CASSMKGQGEVSYEQYF	TGTGCCAGTAGTATGAAAGGACAGGGTGAGGTTTCCTACGAGCAGTACTTC
.	.	TRBV4-1	TRBJ1-4	CASSQEGSGNEKLFF	TGCGCCAGCAGCCAAGAAGGATCCGGGAATGAAAAACTGTTTTTT
.	.	TRBV5-6	TRBJ1-1	CASSFRGRNTEAFF	TGTGCCAGCAGCTTTCGGGGGAGGAACACTGAAGCTTTCTTT
.	TRBD2	TRBV7-8	TRBJ2-2	CASSRLAGTGELFF	TGTGCCAGCAGTCGACTAGCGGGCACCGGGGAGCTGTTTTTT
once	.	TRBV28	TRBJ2-1	CASSLRRGTYNEQFF	TGTGCCAGCAGTTTACGGCGGGGAACCTACAATGAGCAGTTCTTC
few	.	TRBV27	TRBJ1-1	CASSPTPRDILNTEAFF	TGTGCCAGCAGTCCAACCCCCAGGGATATATTAAACACTGAAGCTTTCTTT